One sample yielded the 18 T cell receptor beta chains listed below, sequenced in a study of blood T cell repertoires in COVID-19 (dated by TCRdb to 2020 to 2021). The library was prepared using the immunoSEQ multiplex PCR assay. Entries here come from immuneACCESS through TCRdb and include only in-frame sequences with V and J called. Some clones fail to appear in such tables; in the studies checked, an unresolved V gene covers under half of the shortfall, and the cause of the remainder is unknown. This sample comprises some 130,000 clones, about nine tenths of them detected only once. The ten biggest clones cover over 9% of the sample. Input material: peripheral blood. The receptor set was obtained from a man aged 50 to 60 with acute or convalescent COVID-19.

This sequence joins TRBV5-4 and TRBJ2-2, with 7 bases aligning to TRBD1. After removal of 3 bases from V and 1 base from J, the junction contained 6 bases not matched to a gene. Per germline, CDR1 SGHNT and CDR2 YYREEE (reference sequence). The CDR3 totals 16 residues. This CDR3 is CASSYQGVMNTGELFF. The CDR3 DNA reads as TGTGCCAGCAGCTACCAGGGGGTCATGAACACCGGGGAGCTGTTTTTT.

This chain connects TRBV4-2 to TRBJ1-5, with D perhaps matching TRBD1 (5 bases). CDR3 length equals 14 residues. Looked up from germline, CDR1 is LGHNA and CDR2 is YNFKEQ. V was trimmed by 1 base and J by 4 bases, leaving 8 bases between them. The CDR3 protein is CASSQVTANQPQHF. The CDR3, as DNA: TGTGCCAGCAGCCAAGTGACAGCTAATCAGCCCCAGCATTTT.

V gene TRBV5-1 combines with J gene TRBJ1-3; possibly TRBD1 for D (6 bases). Germline V lookup: CDR1 SGHRS, CDR2 YFSETQ. CDR3 size: 15 residues. The germline V and J ends were trimmed by 0 bases and 4 bases, with 11 bases remaining between them. The DNA of the CDR3 is TGCGCCAGCAGCTTGGCCGGGACATCGGGAAACACCATATATTTT. Translated, it gives CASSLAGTSGNTIYF.

This chain connects TRBV25-1 to TRBJ2-7, with a possible D match to TRBD1 (5 bases). CDR1 and CDR2 (germline): MGHDK, SYGVNS. The CDR3 consists of 14 residues. The V gene lost 3 bases and the J gene lost 11 bases, with 20 bases spanning the gap. CDR3 sequence reads: CASSELGFGQGKYF. DNA of the CDR3: TGTGCCAGCAGTGAGCTAGGGTTCGGGCAGGGAAAGTACTTC.

The V call is TRBV7-2, the J call TRBJ2-1; tentatively, D is TRBD2 (5 bases). Germline CDR1 and CDR2: SGHTA and FQGNSA. V was shortened by 2 bases and J by 9 bases, with 14 bases between the two germline ends. This CDR3 comprises 14 residues. The CDR3 coding sequence is TGTGCCAGCAGCTTATCTGGGATCGAGGGTGAGCAGTTCTTC. Translating gives CASSLSGIEGEQFF.

This chain joins TRBV30 and TRBJ1-6; D is unclear. The V end lost 5 bases, the J end lost 9 bases, and 14 bases lay between the germline ends. In germline, CDR1 is GTSNPN, CDR2 SVGIG (reference sequence). This CDR3 comprises 13 residues. The CDR3 protein is CAWSINSGSPLHF. The CDR3 DNA reads as TGTGCCTGGTCGATCAATTCAGGTTCACCCCTCCACTTT.

In DNA form, the CDR3 reads TGTGCCAGCCGGAGGAGGGGTAACGCGGGAGAAAAACTGTTTTTT. Protein sequence: CASRRRGNAGEKLFF. The chain employs TRBV2 and TRBJ1-4, with a possible D match to TRBD1 (5 bases). The germline V and J ends were trimmed by 8 bases and 8 bases, with 21 bases remaining between them. The germline V gene has CDR1 SNHLY and CDR2 FYNNEI. This CDR3 is built from 15 residues.

This CDR3 is CASSLAPWGGQGLNYGYTF. CDR3 nucleotides: TGTGCCAGCAGCTTAGCGCCCTGGGGGGGACAGGGGCTAAACTATGGCTACACCTTC. This chain connects TRBV7-9 to TRBJ1-2; 10 bases match TRBD1. Trimming removed 0 bases from V and 2 bases from J; junction bases left unmatched: 12. The CDR3 extends over 19 amino acids. Per the germline V gene, CDR1 is SEHNR and CDR2 is FQNEAQ (reference sequence).

The V gene is TRBV30, the J gene TRBJ1-4, with no clear D. The CDR3 length is 13 residues. V was cut by 2 bases and J by 4 bases, with 8 bases left in between. Germline values: CDR1 GTSNPN, CDR2 SVGIG (reference sequence). For the CDR3, the DNA is TGTGCCTGGAGTCAACTAGTTAATGAAAAACTGTTTTTT. Amino acid sequence: CAWSQLVNEKLFF.

The chain couples TRBV5-1 to TRBJ1-2; D might be TRBD1 (5 bases). This CDR3 is built from 15 residues. The germline gives CDR1 SGHRS, CDR2 YFSETQ. V was cut by 1 base and J by 8 bases, with 18 bases left in between. The DNA for the CDR3 is TGCGCCAGCAGCTTGAGGCAGGGCCCGATGGGGGGCTACACCTTC. This sequence encodes CASSLRQGPMGGYTF.

V is TRBV10-3 and J is TRBJ2-2, with 7 nucleotides matching TRBD1. V shed 4 bases, J shed 3 bases, and the junction held 2 bases outside the gene matches. The CDR3 runs to 14 residues. The germline gives CDR1 ENHRY, CDR2 SYGVKD. The DNA for the CDR3 is TGTGCCATCAGTGGAGACAGGGACACCGGGGAGCTGTTTTTT. It specifies CAISGDRDTGELFF.

V gene TRBV5-6 combines with J gene TRBJ2-5, with D maybe TRBD1 (6 bases). CDR1 and CDR2 (germline): SGHDT, YYEEEE. There are 15 residues in the CDR3. Trimming cost V 2 bases and J 4 bases, with 15 bases left between them. CDR3 sequence reads: CASSFGNRVGETQYF. CDR3 nucleotides: TGTGCCAGCAGCTTCGGAAACAGGGTGGGAGAGACCCAGTACTTC.

This clone has only one observation. The chain couples TRBV4-1 to TRBJ1-5, with 11 bases lining up with TRBD1. Germline assignment: CDR1 MGHRA and CDR2 YSYEKL. The V gene end was trimmed by 3 bases and the J gene end by 6 bases; junction bases not matched to a gene: 4. The CDR3 spans 15 residues. The chain's CDR3 is CASSQQDRGPQPQHF. In DNA form, the CDR3 reads TGCGCCAGCAGCCAGCAGGACAGGGGGCCTCAGCCCCAGCATTTT.

This clone was seen a single time. The CDR3 is CASSSTQGARGNTIYF. For the CDR3, the DNA is TGTGCCAGCAGTTCCACACAGGGGGCGCGTGGAAACACCATATATTTT. This sequence joins TRBV28 and TRBJ1-3, with 9 positions matching TRBD1. With V trimmed by 4 bases and J by 3 bases, 7 bases remained unmatched. Germline V gene data show CDR1 as MDHEN and CDR2 as SYDVKM. This CDR3 is 16 amino acids long.

The chain uses TRBV27 and TRBJ1-5; no definite D call. Germline loops: CDR1 MNHEY, CDR2 SMNVEV (reference sequence). CDR3 length: 13 residues. Between the trimmed V and J ends, which lost 5 bases and 3 bases, there was a span of 8 bases. DNA for the CDR3: TGTGCCAGCAGTCGTTCTTTCAATCAGCCCCAGCATTTT. This translates into CASSRSFNQPQHF.

J is TRBJ2-7 and V is TRBV19, with D perhaps matching TRBD2 (7 bases). V lost 4 bases to trimming and J lost 0 bases, with 16 bases between them. Germline CDR1 LNHDA, CDR2 SQIVND (reference sequence). The CDR3 is made up of 16 amino acids. The CDR3 nucleotides are TGTGCCAGTAGTAGGGGGGCTAGCGGCAGCTCCTACGAGCAGTACTTC. It specifies CASSRGASGSSYEQYF.

The chain couples TRBV4-1 to TRBJ1-2; possible D gene TRBD1, 5 bases. The V gene's germline CDR1 is MGHRA and CDR2 YSYEKL. The ends were cut back, 3 bases at V and 0 bases at J, with 11 bases in the middle. The CDR3 has 15 residues. The CDR3 DNA is TGCGCCAGCAGCCAGCCAACCAGGGCTAACTATGGCTACACCTTC. Protein product: CASSQPTRANYGYTF.

This sequence joins TRBV19 and TRBJ2-1; tentatively, D is TRBD2 (7 bases). The germline CDR1 and CDR2 sequences are LNHDA and SQIVND (reference sequence). V gave up 8 bases and J gave up 0 bases, with 14 bases separating them. There are 15 residues in the CDR3. CDR3 sequence (DNA): TGTGCCAGTGGGGGGGCCCCGGTCTCCTACAATGAGCAGTTCTTC. It encodes CASGGAPVSYNEQFF.